The 12 T cell receptor beta chains in this list originate from one sample, sequenced in a study of blood T cell repertoires in COVID-19. Data came from immunoSEQ multiplex PCR; TCRdb stores just in-frame clones and leaves some out. Seen here are 120,000 to 150,000 clones, 75% to 90% observed once, and the top ten hold approximately 3%. The sample comprised peripheral blood. These TCRs come from a woman aged 60-75 years with active COVID-19.

The rearrangement uses TRBV7-8 and TRBJ2-2, with D possibly being TRBD2 (5 bases). This CDR3 has 14 amino acids. CDR1 SGHVS and CDR2 FQNEAQ come from the germline V gene. V lost 1 base and J 7 bases, leaving 10 bases between the germline ends. The CDR3 reads CASSLGARGGELFF. The CDR3 region has the DNA TGTGCCAGCAGCTTAGGGGCTCGGGGCGGGGAGCTGTTTTTT.

The genes are TRBV28 and TRBJ1-3, with unresolved D. Looked up from germline, CDR1 is MDHEN and CDR2 is SYDVKM. This CDR3 is 11 amino acids long. The germline V and J ends were trimmed by 4 bases and 8 bases, with 6 bases remaining between them. CDR3 residues: CASSSGYTIYF. CDR3 bases: TGTGCCAGCAGTTCCGGGTACACCATATATTTT.

This chain uses TRBV11-3 with TRBJ2-3; 7 bases are shared with TRBD2. Trimming took 3 bases from V and 4 from J; bases not matched to a gene: 19. Germline CDR1 and CDR2: SGHNT and YENEEA. This CDR3 has 19 amino acids. This chain's CDR3 is CASSFGSGKRGRSADTQYF. The CDR3, as DNA: TGTGCCAGCAGCTTCGGCAGTGGGAAGCGCGGGAGATCGGCAGATACGCAGTATTTT.

The V call is TRBV7-2, the J call TRBJ2-2; possibly TRBD1 for D (6 bases). This CDR3 has 13 residues. Trimming stripped 5 bases from V and 5 bases from J, with 9 bases between. Per germline, CDR1 SGHTA and CDR2 FQGNSA. The CDR3: CASSPGVTGELFF. The CDR3 DNA is TGTGCCAGCAGCCCAGGGGTTACCGGGGAGCTGTTTTTT.

The chain employs TRBV18 and TRBJ2-2, with 7 bases lining up with TRBD1. The CDR3 loop spans 16 amino acids. Germline assignment: CDR1 KGHSH and CDR2 LQKENI. With V trimmed by 2 bases and J by 1 base, 4 bases remained unmatched. CDR3 loop: CASSPSGGWNTGELFF. CDR3 nucleotides: TGTGCCAGCTCACCATCAGGGGGATGGAACACCGGGGAGCTGTTTTTT.

Ten or more counts support this clone. The chain is built from TRBV7-9 and TRBJ2-5; possible D gene TRBD1, 5 bases. The CDR3 extends over 14 amino acids. In germline, CDR1 is SEHNR, CDR2 FQNEAQ (reference sequence). V lost 4 bases, J lost 4 bases, and 13 bases lay in between. CDR3 DNA: TGTGCCAGCAGCTACCAGGGATATGGAGAGACCCAGTACTTC. This gives the protein CASSYQGYGETQYF.

This chain connects TRBV10-3 to TRBJ1-1; TRBD1 aligns across 9 bases. The J segment lost 1 base and the V segment lost 9 bases, leaving 3 bases of the junction unmatched. The CDR3 contains 13 residues. Per germline, CDR1 ENHRY and CDR2 SYGVKD. CDR3: CAIGQGPNTEAFF. The CDR3 DNA sequence: TGTGCCATTGGACAGGGGCCGAACACTGAAGCTTTCTTT.

The chain has TRBV2 and TRBJ1-3, with 8 bases fitting TRBD1. Germline loops: CDR1 SNHLY, CDR2 FYNNEI. The CDR3 runs 16 residues. V dropped 4 bases and J dropped 0; count of bases not matched to a gene: 5. The CDR3 reads CASSVDRGTSGNTIYF. The CDR3 nucleotides are TGTGCCAGCAGTGTAGACAGGGGCACCTCTGGAAACACCATATATTTT.

The chain recombines TRBV28 with TRBJ2-1; 7 bases align to TRBD2. CDR3 length equals 15 residues. Germline lookup yields CDR1 MDHEN and CDR2 SYDVKM. The trim removed 8 bases at V and 6 bases at J, leaving 13 bases unmatched. The CDR3 protein is CASLSSIGGGNEQFF. Written as DNA, the CDR3 is TGTGCCAGCCTTTCTTCTATTGGGGGGGGCAATGAGCAGTTCTTC.

This clone was picked up a small number of times. The chain couples TRBV7-2 to TRBJ1-4; 10 positions match TRBD1. This CDR3 spans 16 amino acids. In germline, CDR1 is SGHTA, CDR2 FQGNSA. J lost 6 bases, V lost 5 bases, and 9 bases had no gene match. The CDR3 spells CASSLQPGTGDEKLFF. CDR3 in DNA: TGTGCCAGCAGCCTACAGCCGGGGACAGGGGATGAAAAACTGTTTTTT.

The chain recombines TRBV6-1 with TRBJ1-4; 9 nucleotides align to TRBD1. With 2 bases clipped from V and 8 bases from J, the junction kept 15 bases outside the gene matches. The germline V gene encodes CDR1 MNHNS and CDR2 SASEGT. This CDR3 is 18 amino acids long. The CDR3 DNA reads as TGTGCCAGCAGTGAAAAGGCCCTAGGACAGGGGCATCGGGAAAAACTGTTTTTT. It encodes CASSEKALGQGHREKLFF.

V usage is TRBV5-4 and J usage is TRBJ1-3; D is uncertain. Germline CDR1 and CDR2: SGHNT and YYREEE (reference sequence). V shed 2 bases and J shed 0 bases, with 6 bases lying between them. The CDR3 covers 14 residues. This CDR3 reads CASSFRDSGNTIYF. The CDR3 DNA reads as TGTGCCAGCAGCTTCCGGGACTCTGGAAACACCATATATTTT.